These 10 T cell receptor beta chains originate from one sample sequenced in a study of shared clonotypes between healthy human individuals (dated by TCRdb to about 2020). The library was built by means of the immunoSEQ multiplex PCR assay. The table was pulled from immuneACCESS by TCRdb, which kept in-frame rearrangements only. Such tables lose some clones; where checked, under half of the loss comes from unresolved V genes, and the rest has no known cause. For this sample there are 1 million to 1.3 million clones; approximately 80% appear just once. The ten top clones hold under 0.8% of the sample. The source material was memory CD4+ T cells from PBMCs. The sample's cell subset or site label, decoded: CD45RA-negative fraction. The receptor source for this set is a man aged 18 to 29 in good health. Some clones in this sample may be carry-over from other donors' samples.

The rearrangement joins TRBV5-1 to TRBJ2-3, with 11 bases that match TRBD2. The CDR3 length is 15 residues. The V gene's germline CDR1 is SGHRS and CDR2 YFSETQ. Unmatched junction bases numbered 6, after V lost 3 bases and J lost 6 bases. This CDR3 reads CASSSASGRRDTQYF. The CDR3 DNA follows: TGCGCCAGCAGCTCCGCTAGCGGGAGGAGGGATACGCAGTATTTT.

This clone was counted at least ten times. The rearrangement links TRBV28 to TRBJ1-2; TRBD1 aligns across 7 bases. Germline CDR1 MDHEN, CDR2 SYDVKM. CDR3 size: 14 residues. V lost 5 bases and J lost 8; bases outside the gene matches: 11. Here the CDR3 reads CASSRSDRVDGYTF. CDR3 bases: TGTGCCAGCAGTCGTAGTGACAGGGTTGACGGCTACACCTTC.

This clone showed up just a few times. This rearrangement joins TRBV6-5 to TRBJ1-5; no reliable D call. CDR1 is MNHEY, CDR2 SVGAGI, per germline. The CDR3 consists of 15 residues. V lost 5 bases to trimming and J lost 0 bases, with 11 bases between them. The CDR3 DNA reads as TGTGCCAGCAGTCGGCAGGCCTATAGCAATCAGCCCCAGCATTTT. It specifies CASSRQAYSNQPQHF.

The V and J genes are TRBV4-2 and TRBJ2-1; 13 bases fit TRBD2. The CDR3 sequence is 17 residues long. CDR1 and CDR2 (germline): LGHNA, YNFKEQ. V was pared by 4 bases and J by 7 bases, with 10 bases of the junction left unmatched. The CDR3 coding sequence is TGTGCCAGCAGCCCATACAGCTTGGGACTAGCGGGGAATGAGCAGTTCTTC. The encoded protein is CASSPYSLGLAGNEQFF.

The chain uses TRBV9 and TRBJ1-3; D unclear. V lost 0 bases and J 0 bases, leaving 13 bases between the germline ends. Germline V gene lookup returns CDR1 SGDLS and CDR2 YYNGEE. This CDR3 is 17 amino acids long. The CDR3 sequence is CASSVDTGHLSGNTIYF. The DNA for the CDR3 is TGTGCCAGCAGCGTAGACACCGGCCACCTCTCTGGAAACACCATATATTTT.

This clone occurred once. The chain uses TRBV7-2 and TRBJ2-7, with 13 nucleotides matching TRBD2. After removal of 4 bases from V and 3 bases from J, the junction contained 6 bases not matched to a gene. Per germline, CDR1 SGHTA and CDR2 FQGNSA. The CDR3 is 16 residues long. CDR3 bases: TGTGCCAGCAGCTCCAGACTAGCGGGAGGTCGCTACGAGCAGTACTTC. Amino acids: CASSSRLAGGRYEQYF. The full variable domain, in which reference TRBV7-2 and TRBJ2-7 provide the parts outside the CDR3, is GAGVSQSPSNKVTEKGKDVELRCDPISGHTALYWYRQSLGQGLEFLIYFQGNSAPDKSGLPSDRFSAERTGGSVSTLTIQRTQQEDSAVYLCASSSRLAGGRYEQYFGPGTRLTVT.

The V gene is TRBV6-5, the J gene TRBJ1-5, with D possibly matching TRBD1 (6 bases). Trimming took 6 bases from V and 1 from J, leaving 13 bases between them. Germline loops: CDR1 MNHEY, CDR2 SVGAGI. The CDR3 consists of 15 residues. The chain's CDR3 is CASRKSGTSNQPQHF. The CDR3, as DNA: TGTGCCAGCAGAAAGTCCGGGACAAGCAATCAGCCCCAGCATTTT.

This clone was counted a few times. The same CDR3 also results from other DNA sequences found in this sample. The rearrangement uses TRBV5-6 and TRBJ2-1, with a possible D match to TRBD2 (6 bases). The CDR3 totals 15 residues. The V end lost 4 bases, the J end lost 4 bases, and 15 bases lay between the germline ends. Germline V lookup: CDR1 SGHDT, CDR2 YYEEEE. CDR3 nucleotide sequence: TGTGCCAGCAGCCCCGGGACTGGGTCGTACAATGAGCAGTTCTTC. Translation: CASSPGTGSYNEQFF. The full variable domain, in which reference TRBV5-6 and TRBJ2-1 provide the parts outside the CDR3, is DAGVTQSPTHLIKTRGQQVTLRCSPKSGHDTVSWYQQALGQGPQFIFQYYEEEERQRGNFPDRFSGHQFPNYSSELNVNALLLGDSALYLCASSPGTGSYNEQFFGPGTRLTVL.

The V and J genes are TRBV5-1 and TRBJ2-5, with TRBD2 identical over 10 bases. CDR1 is SGHRS, CDR2 YFSETQ, per germline. CDR3 length: 15 residues. With 1 base clipped from V and 4 bases from J, the junction kept 4 bases outside the gene matches. In nucleotides, the CDR3 is TGCGCCAGCAGCTTGCTAGCGGGAGTATCAGAGACCCAGTACTTC. Translation: CASSLLAGVSETQYF.

In regard to this clone: A much larger clone lies a single base off, so this may be a read error. V usage is TRBV7-9 and J usage is TRBJ1-1; D possibly corresponds to TRBD1 (6 bases). The germline gives CDR1 SEHNR, CDR2 FQNEAQ (reference sequence). The CDR3 loop spans 13 amino acids. V lost 4 bases to trimming and J lost 1 base, with 7 bases between them. CDR3 in DNA: TGTGCCAGCAGCTCAGGGGCGAACACTGAAGCTTTCTTT. As protein: CASSSGANTEAFF.